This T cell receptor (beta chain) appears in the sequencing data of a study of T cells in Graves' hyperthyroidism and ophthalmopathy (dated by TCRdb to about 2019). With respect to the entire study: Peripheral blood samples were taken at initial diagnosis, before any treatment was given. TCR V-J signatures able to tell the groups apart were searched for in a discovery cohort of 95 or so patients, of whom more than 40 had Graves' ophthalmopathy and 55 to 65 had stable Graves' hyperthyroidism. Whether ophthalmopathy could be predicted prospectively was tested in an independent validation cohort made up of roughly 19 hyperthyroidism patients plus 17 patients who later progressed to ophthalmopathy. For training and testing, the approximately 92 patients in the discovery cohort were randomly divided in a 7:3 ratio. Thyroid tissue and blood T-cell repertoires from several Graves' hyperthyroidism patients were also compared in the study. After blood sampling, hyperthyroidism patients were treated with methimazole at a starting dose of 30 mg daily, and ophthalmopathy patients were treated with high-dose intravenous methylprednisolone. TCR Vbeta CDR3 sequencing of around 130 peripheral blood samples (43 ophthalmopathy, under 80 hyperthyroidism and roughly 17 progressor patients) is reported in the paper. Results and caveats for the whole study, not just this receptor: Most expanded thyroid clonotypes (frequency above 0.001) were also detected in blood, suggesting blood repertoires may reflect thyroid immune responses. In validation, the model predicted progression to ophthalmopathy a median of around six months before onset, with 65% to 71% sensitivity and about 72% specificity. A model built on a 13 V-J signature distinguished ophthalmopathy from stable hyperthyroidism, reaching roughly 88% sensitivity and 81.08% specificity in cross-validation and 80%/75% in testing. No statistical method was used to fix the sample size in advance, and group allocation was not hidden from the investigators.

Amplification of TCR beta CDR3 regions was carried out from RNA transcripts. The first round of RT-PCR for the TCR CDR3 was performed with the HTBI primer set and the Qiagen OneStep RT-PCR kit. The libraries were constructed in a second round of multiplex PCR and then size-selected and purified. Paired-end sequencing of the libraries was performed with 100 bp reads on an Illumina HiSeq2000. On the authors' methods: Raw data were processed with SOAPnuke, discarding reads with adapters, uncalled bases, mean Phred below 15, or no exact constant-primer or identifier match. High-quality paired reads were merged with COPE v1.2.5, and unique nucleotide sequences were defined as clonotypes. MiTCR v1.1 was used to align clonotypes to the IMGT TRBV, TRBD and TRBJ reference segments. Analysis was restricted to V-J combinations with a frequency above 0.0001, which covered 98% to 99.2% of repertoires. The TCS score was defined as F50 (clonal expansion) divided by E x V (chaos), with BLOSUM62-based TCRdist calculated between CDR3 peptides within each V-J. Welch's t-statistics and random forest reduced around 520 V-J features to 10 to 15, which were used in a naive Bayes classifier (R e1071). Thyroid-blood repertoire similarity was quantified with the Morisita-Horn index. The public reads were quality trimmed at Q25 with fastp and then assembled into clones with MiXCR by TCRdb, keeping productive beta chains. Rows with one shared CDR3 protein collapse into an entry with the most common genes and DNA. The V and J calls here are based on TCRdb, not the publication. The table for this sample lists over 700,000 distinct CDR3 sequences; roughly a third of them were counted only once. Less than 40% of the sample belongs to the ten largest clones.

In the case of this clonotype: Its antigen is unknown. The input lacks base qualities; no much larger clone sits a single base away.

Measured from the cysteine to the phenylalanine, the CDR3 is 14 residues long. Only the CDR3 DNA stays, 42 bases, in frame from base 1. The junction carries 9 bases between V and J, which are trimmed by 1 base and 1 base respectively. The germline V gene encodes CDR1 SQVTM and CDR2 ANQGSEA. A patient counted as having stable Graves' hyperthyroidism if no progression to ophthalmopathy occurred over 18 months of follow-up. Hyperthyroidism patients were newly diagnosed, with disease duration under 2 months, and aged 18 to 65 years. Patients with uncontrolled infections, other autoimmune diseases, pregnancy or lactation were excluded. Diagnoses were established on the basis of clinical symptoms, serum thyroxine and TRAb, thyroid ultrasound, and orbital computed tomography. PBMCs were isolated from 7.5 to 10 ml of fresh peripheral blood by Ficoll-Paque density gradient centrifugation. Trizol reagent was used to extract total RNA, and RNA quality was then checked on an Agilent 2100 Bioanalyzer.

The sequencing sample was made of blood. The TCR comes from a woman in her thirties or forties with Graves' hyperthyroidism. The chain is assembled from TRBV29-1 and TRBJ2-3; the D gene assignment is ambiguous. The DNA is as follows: TGCAGCGTTGAAGTCCCCCGGGGCACAGATACGCAGTATTTT. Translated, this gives CSVEVPRGTDTQYF.